Following are 30 T cell receptor beta chains from one sample sequenced in a study of blood T cell repertoires in COVID-19. Some clones are missing from TCRdb's copy, which holds only in-frame ones; the method was immunoSEQ multiplex PCR. The sample lists 70,000 or so clones; around nine tenths were seen once. The sample comprised peripheral blood. The receptors come from a woman aged 55-69 years with acute or convalescent COVID-19.

The chain is built from TRBV4-1 and TRBJ2-2, with 8 bases that match TRBD1. The V and J ends lost 2 bases and 7 bases, in that order; junction bases with no gene match: 6. The CDR3 is made up of 15 amino acids. Germline V gene sequence: CDR1 MGHRA, CDR2 YSYEKL. As DNA, the CDR3 is TGCGCCAGCAGCCAATGGACAGGGACGGTCGGGGAGCTGTTTTTT. Its protein is CASSQWTGTVGELFF.

The chain uses TRBV25-1 and TRBJ1-4; 7 bases line up with TRBD1. V shed 4 bases, J shed 0 bases, and the junction held 11 bases outside the gene matches. Germline loops: CDR1 MGHDK, CDR2 SYGVNS. This CDR3 is built from 18 residues. CDR3 sequence (DNA): TGTGCCAGCAGTGCGGGACAGTTGTGGCGTGCAACTAATGAAAAACTGTTTTTT. Protein: CASSAGQLWRATNEKLFF.

J is TRBJ1-2 and V is TRBV9; D gene unclear. The V end lost 0 bases, the J end lost 2 bases, and 14 bases lay between the germline ends. The CDR3 contains 16 residues. CDR1 SGDLS and CDR2 YYNGEE come from the germline V gene. The CDR3 region is CASSVGSRSINYGYTF. In nucleotides, the CDR3 is TGTGCCAGCAGCGTAGGGAGTCGCAGCATAAACTATGGCTACACCTTC.

The chain is built from TRBV10-3 and TRBJ2-3, with a weak D call TRBD2 (6 bases). This CDR3 contains 16 residues. The ends were cut back, 3 bases at V and 2 bases at J, with 15 bases in the middle. Germline CDR1 and CDR2: ENHRY and SYGVKD. CDR3 sequence reads: CAISDRTKGSTDTQYF. Written as DNA, the CDR3 is TGTGCCATCAGTGATAGGACTAAGGGTTCCACAGATACGCAGTATTTT.

The genes are TRBV3-1 (or the pseudogene TRBV3-2) and TRBJ2-5, with TRBD2 identical over 8 bases. The ends lost 3 bases at V and 5 bases at J; junction bases unmatched: 5. Germline V gives CDR1 LGHDT, CDR2 YNNKEL (reference sequence). CDR3 length: 14 amino acids. The CDR3 bases are TGTGCCAGCAGCCACGGGGGGGCCGGGGAGACCCAGTACTTC. It is translated as CASSHGGAGETQYF.

V is TRBV11-3 and J is TRBJ1-2; D is possibly TRBD1 (6 bases). Germline CDR1 is SGHNT and CDR2 is YENEEA. The CDR3 length is 13 residues. Trimming shortened V by 5 bases and J by 7 bases, and 14 bases separated the two germline ends. The CDR3: CASSDRDKGGYTF. The CDR3 DNA reads TGTGCCAGCAGCGACCGGGACAAGGGTGGCTACACCTTC.

This clone was counted a single time. The chain couples TRBV18 to TRBJ2-3, with D uncertain. The V end was cut by 1 base, the J end by 2 bases, with 10 bases between. Germline V gene sequence: CDR1 KGHSH, CDR2 LQKENI. The CDR3 covers 15 residues. The CDR3 loop reads CASSPRAPLTDTQYF. Here the CDR3 DNA reads TGTGCCAGCTCACCACGCGCGCCACTCACAGATACGCAGTATTTT.

The chain employs TRBV12-5 and TRBJ2-3; 14 positions match TRBD2. CDR3 size: 16 residues. V lost 6 bases, J lost 3 bases, and 5 bases stayed unmatched. CDR1 and CDR2 (germline): LGHNT, FRNRAP. The CDR3 sequence is CASGSGTSGGTDTQYF. CDR3 DNA sequence: TGTGCTAGTGGGTCCGGGACTAGCGGGGGAACAGATACGCAGTATTTT.

This chain links TRBV4-1 with TRBJ2-5, with 11 bases aligning to TRBD2. The CDR3 totals 15 residues. Trimming cost V 4 bases and J 5 bases; bases outside gene matches: 6. CDR1 is MGHRA, CDR2 YSYEKL, per germline. The chain's CDR3 is CASSLLAGGQETQYF. CDR3 DNA sequence: TGCGCCAGCAGCCTATTAGCGGGGGGGCAGGAGACCCAGTACTTC.

The V gene is TRBV28, the J gene TRBJ2-6, with D uncertain. Germline values: CDR1 MDHEN, CDR2 SYDVKM. This CDR3 spans 13 amino acids. The V and J ends lost 7 bases and 2 bases respectively, with 6 bases between them. This chain's CDR3 is CASNFAGANVLTF. The CDR3 bases are TGTGCCAGCAACTTCGCTGGGGCCAACGTCCTGACTTTC.

J is TRBJ2-2 and V is TRBV5-1; 7 bases map to TRBD1. V lost 3 bases and J lost 4; bases outside the gene matches: 6. The V gene's germline CDR1 is SGHRS and CDR2 YFSETQ. CDR3 length: 15 residues. CDR3 nucleotides: TGCGCCAGCAGCTCGATACAGGGGACCACCGGGGAGCTGTTTTTT. Translation: CASSSIQGTTGELFF.

V and J are TRBV28 and TRBJ2-7; 8 nucleotides agree with TRBD1. From germline, CDR1 is MDHEN and CDR2 SYDVKM. Trimming at V came to 6 bases and at J to 3 bases, leaving 10 bases not matched to a gene. The CDR3 is made up of 15 amino acids. The CDR3 protein is CASRSTGTGFYEQYF. DNA for the CDR3: TGTGCCAGCAGGTCCACCGGGACAGGCTTCTACGAGCAGTACTTC.

In this sample, this clone turned up once. The V and J genes are TRBV28 and TRBJ1-1; the D is unclear. V shed 6 bases and J shed 5 bases, with 13 bases lying between them. CDR1 is MDHEN, CDR2 SYDVKM, per germline. This CDR3 is 13 amino acids long. Here the CDR3 reads CASSQEDGTEAFF. In DNA form, the CDR3 reads TGTGCCAGCAGCCAGGAGGATGGAACTGAAGCTTTCTTT.

This clone has just one count. The genes are TRBV5-1 and TRBJ2-5, with 10 bases matching TRBD2. In germline, CDR1 is SGHRS, CDR2 YFSETQ. After removal of 0 bases from V and 2 bases from J, the junction contained 4 bases not matched to a gene. The CDR3 loop spans 16 amino acids. The CDR3 sequence is CASSLGQAGGQETQYF. The CDR3 bases are TGCGCCAGCAGCTTGGGGCAAGCGGGGGGGCAAGAGACCCAGTACTTC. Looking up the rest from reference TRBV5-1 and TRBJ2-5 gives the full variable domain: KAGVTQTPRYLIKTRGQQVTLSCSPISGHRSVSWYQQTPGQGLQFLFEYFSETQRNKGNFPGRFSGRQFSNSRSEMNVSTLELGDSALYLCASSLGQAGGQETQYFGPGTRLLVL.

The chain uses TRBV3-1 (or the pseudogene TRBV3-2) and TRBJ2-5; the match to TRBD2 covers 12 bases. Losses at the gene ends were 11 bases for V and 5 bases for J; bases not matched to a gene: 9. Germline CDR1 reads LGHDT; CDR2 reads YNNKEL (reference sequence). The CDR3 extends over 14 amino acids. In DNA, the CDR3 is TGTGCCGCACGGACTAGCGGGGTATATGAGACCCAGTACTTC. It is translated as CAARTSGVYETQYF.

The gene calls are TRBV29-1 and TRBJ2-7; tentatively, D is TRBD1 (5 bases). There are 12 residues in the CDR3. The germline V gene encodes CDR1 SQVTM and CDR2 ANQGSEA. Trimming pared 3 bases from V and 5 bases from J, leaving 11 bases between. CDR3 loop: CSVDVQGDEQYF. In DNA, the CDR3 is TGCAGCGTTGACGTTCAAGGGGACGAGCAGTACTTC.

V usage is TRBV5-1 and J usage is TRBJ2-7; 15 bases line up with TRBD2. Trimming at V came to 4 bases and at J to 0 bases, leaving 17 bases not matched to a gene. The CDR3 sequence is 21 residues long. In germline, CDR1 is SGHRS, CDR2 YFSETQ. CDR3: CASSPFSEGLAGGKSSYEQYF. The DNA for the CDR3 is TGCGCCAGCAGCCCCTTCTCGGAGGGACTAGCGGGGGGAAAGAGCTCCTACGAGCAGTACTTC.

The chain has TRBV29-1 and TRBJ2-7; 8 positions match TRBD1. V dropped 4 bases and J dropped 3; count of bases not matched to a gene: 11. Per germline, CDR1 SQVTM and CDR2 ANQGSEA. The CDR3 is made up of 15 amino acids. The CDR3 DNA reads as TGCAGCGTTGCGGCTACCGGGACAGGATACTACGAGCAGTACTTC. This gives the protein CSVAATGTGYYEQYF.

The genes are TRBV20-1 and TRBJ2-5, with a possible D match to TRBD1 (6 bases). This CDR3 region has 13 residues. V dropped 3 bases and J dropped 4 bases, with 12 bases sitting between them. The germline V gene has CDR1 DFQATT and CDR2 SNEGSKA (reference sequence). The CDR3 region has the DNA TGCAGTGCTAGTTTCAGGGGAAGAGAGACCCAGTACTTC. Protein: CSASFRGRETQYF.

The chain is built from TRBV4-1 and TRBJ2-5, with TRBD2 identical over 12 bases. CDR1 MGHRA and CDR2 YSYEKL come from the germline V gene. CDR3 length equals 17 residues. The V segment lost 0 bases and the J segment 2 bases; nucleotides outside the gene matches: 4. CDR3 sequence reads: CASSQDSLAGGQETQYF. In DNA, the CDR3 is TGCGCCAGCAGCCAAGATTCGCTAGCGGGGGGGCAAGAGACCCAGTACTTC.

The chain joins TRBV11-3 to TRBJ2-2; 8 positions match TRBD2. From germline, CDR1 is SGHNT and CDR2 YENEEA. This CDR3 comprises 15 residues. Unmatched junction bases numbered 7, after V lost 8 bases and J lost 2 bases. The CDR3 region is CASSSRGANTGELFF. Here the CDR3 DNA reads TGTGCCAGCTCCTCGCGGGGGGCAAACACCGGGGAGCTGTTTTTT.

The chain carries TRBV11-2 and TRBJ2-5, with 13 bases that match TRBD2. This CDR3 is 17 amino acids long. With 5 bases clipped from V and 5 bases from J, the junction kept 11 bases outside the gene matches. Germline loops: CDR1 SGHAT, CDR2 FQNNGV. The CDR3 sequence is CASSPTGTSGKQETQYF. Here the CDR3 DNA reads TGTGCCAGCAGCCCCACCGGGACTAGCGGGAAGCAGGAGACCCAGTACTTC.

V usage is TRBV28 and J usage is TRBJ2-5; TRBD1 agrees at 7 bases. CDR1 is MDHEN, CDR2 SYDVKM, per germline. J gave up 9 bases and V 3 bases, and 7 bases lay outside the gene matches. The length of the CDR3 is 13 residues. The CDR3 DNA reads as TGTGCCAGCAGTTTTCTTACAGGGACAGCCCAGTACTTC. Its protein product is CASSFLTGTAQYF.

The chain employs TRBV3-1 (or the pseudogene TRBV3-2) and TRBJ2-5; D possibly corresponds to TRBD2 (5 bases). Germline CDR1 reads LGHDT; CDR2 reads YNNKEL (reference sequence). CDR3 length: 13 residues. V was trimmed by 1 base and J by 4 bases, leaving 7 bases between them. Written as DNA, the CDR3 is TGTGCCAGCAGCCAAGCTAGCCGAGAGACCCAGTACTTC. Translation gives CASSQASRETQYF.

The chain is built from TRBV4-2 and TRBJ1-6, with TRBD1 as a possible D gene (6 bases). V lost 0 bases, J lost 9 bases, and 12 bases lay in between. CDR1 is LGHNA and CDR2 is YNFKEQ in the germline V gene. The CDR3 is 15 amino acids. The CDR3 loop is CASSQEGRGASPLHF. Here the CDR3 DNA reads TGTGCCAGCAGCCAAGAAGGCAGGGGAGCTTCACCCCTCCACTTT.

J is TRBJ2-2 and V is TRBV29-1, with D perhaps TRBD1 (6 bases). V gave up 2 bases and J gave up 3 bases, with 16 bases separating them. Germline V CDR1 and CDR2: SQVTM, ANQGSEA. CDR3 length equals 16 residues. In nucleotides, the CDR3 is TGCAGCGTTGAAACCACAATGGGGGCCGACACCGGGGAGCTGTTTTTT. Amino acid sequence: CSVETTMGADTGELFF.

V usage is TRBV21-1 and J usage is TRBJ1-3; the table calls TRBD1, which could not be checked here. TRBV21-1 is a pseudogene locus. The CDR3 is 13 residues long. The CDR3 nucleotides read TGTGCCAGCAGTGGACAGGGTGGAAACACCATATATTTT. Protein: CASSGQGGNTIYF.

This rearrangement joins TRBV10-2 to TRBJ2-3; possible D gene TRBD2, 7 bases. Deletions cut 6 bases from V and 2 bases from J, with 12 bases between. Germline V CDR1 and CDR2: WSHSY, SAAADI. This CDR3 has 14 residues. Written as DNA, the CDR3 is TGCGCCAGCAGGAAGGGGGGGACCACAGATACGCAGTATTTT. Translation gives CASRKGGTTDTQYF.

The chain is built from TRBV4-2 and TRBJ1-1; D might be TRBD1 (6 bases). The CDR3 spans 15 residues. The germline V gene has CDR1 LGHNA and CDR2 YNFKEQ. The V and J ends lost 0 bases and 0 bases respectively, with 8 bases between them. CDR3 loop: CASSQDQGMNTEAFF. In DNA, the CDR3 is TGTGCCAGCAGCCAAGATCAGGGGATGAACACTGAAGCTTTCTTT.

The chain uses TRBV5-8 and TRBJ1-4; D ambiguous. CDR3 length: 16 amino acids. Per the germline V gene, CDR1 is SGHTS and CDR2 is YDEGEE. Trimming stripped 1 base from V and 1 base from J, with 11 bases between. In DNA, the CDR3 is TGTGCCAGCAGCTTGATTTTTGGCGGAACTAATGAAAAACTGTTTTTT. Its protein product is CASSLIFGGTNEKLFF. Supplemented by reference TRBV5-8 and TRBJ1-4, the full variable domain reads EAGVTQSPTHLIKTRGQQATLRCSPISGHTSVYWYQQALGLGLQFLLWYDEGEERNRGNFPPRFSGRQFPNYSSELNVNALELEDSALYLCASSLIFGGTNEKLFFGSGTQLSVL.